Following are 15 T cell receptor beta chains from one sample sequenced in a study of early T cells in non-severe SARS-CoV-2 infection. TCRdb reprocessed the 5' RACE reads with MiXCR, giving one entry per CDR3 protein. The sample contains tens of thousands of distinct CDR3 sequences, 12% of which appear only once. Sequenced material: whole blood. Receptors originate from an adult who was a healthcare worker with PCR-confirmed SARS-CoV-2 infection or an uninfected control (not recorded which).

This clonotype was picked up many times. The rearrangement uses TRBV14 and TRBJ1-1; D is ambiguous. The CDR3 covers 18 residues. From germline, CDR1 is SGHDN and CDR2 FVKESK. V shed 0 bases and J shed 0 bases, with 17 bases lying between them. The CDR3 here is CASSQEVDRGMMNTEAFF. The CDR3 bases are TGTGCCAGCAGCCAAGAAGTGGATCGGGGAATGATGAACACTGAAGCTTTCTTT.

This clonotype was found a few times. The chain joins TRBV7-2 to TRBJ1-2; tentative D call: TRBD1 (6 bases). Germline CDR1 SGHTA, CDR2 FQGNSA. V was clipped by 4 bases and J by 3 bases, with 18 bases between them. This CDR3 region has 16 residues. CDR3 protein: CASSSPYGGRDYGYTF. In DNA form, the CDR3 reads TGTGCCAGCAGCTCCCCCTATGGGGGCAGAGACTATGGCTACACCTTC.

The CDR3, as DNA: TGCAGCGTTGTAGGAGGTGCGAGCACAGATACGCAGTATTTT. Translating gives CSVVGGASTDTQYF. This chain connects TRBV29-1 to TRBJ2-3, with D possibly matching TRBD2 (5 bases). The CDR3 sequence is 14 residues long. V lost 4 bases, J lost 0 bases, and 11 bases lay in between. Germline V gene data show CDR1 as SQVTM and CDR2 as ANQGSEA.

In its sample, this clonotype was seen many times. The chain links TRBV20-1 to TRBJ2-7, with a possible D match to TRBD2 (5 bases). The CDR3 totals 12 residues. The V gene lost 5 bases and the J gene lost 3 bases, with 11 bases spanning the gap. Germline CDR1 is DFQATT and CDR2 is SNEGSKA (reference sequence). The CDR3 region has the DNA TGCAGTGCTGAAAGGGAGAACTACGAGCAGTACTTC. As protein: CSAERENYEQYF.

This chain joins TRBV29-1 and TRBJ2-2; D is ambiguous. The V end lost 6 bases, the J end lost 4 bases, and 12 bases lay between the germline ends. Looked up from germline, CDR1 is SQVTM and CDR2 is ANQGSEA. This CDR3 has 13 residues. CDR3 loop: CSVHLDGTGELFF. The CDR3 DNA sequence: TGCAGCGTCCACCTGGACGGCACCGGGGAGCTGTTTTTT.

This chain links TRBV2 with TRBJ2-2; D may be TRBD1 (5 bases). V was cut by 5 bases and J by 4 bases, with 17 bases left in between. Germline V gene sequence: CDR1 SNHLY, CDR2 FYNNEI. This CDR3 comprises 16 residues. The CDR3 loop reads CASSYPQGVSTGELFF. The CDR3 region has the DNA TGTGCCAGCAGTTATCCCCAGGGCGTTAGCACCGGGGAGCTGTTTTTT.

This clonotype was counted between two and nine times. The V gene is TRBV5-1, the J gene TRBJ2-3; no definite D call. Germline V gene data show CDR1 as SGHRS and CDR2 as YFSETQ. This CDR3 is 14 amino acids long. V lost 2 bases, J lost 1 base, and 8 bases lay in between. CDR3 sequence (DNA): TGCGCCAGCAGCTTAAGACTTCGCACAGATACGCAGTATTTT. This codes for CASSLRLRTDTQYF.

The gene calls are TRBV28 and TRBJ2-2, with 9 bases matching TRBD1. The germline gives CDR1 MDHEN, CDR2 SYDVKM. This CDR3 is built from 16 residues. The J segment lost 3 bases and the V segment lost 4 bases, leaving 6 bases of the junction unmatched. The CDR3 protein is CASSSPGQGDTGELFF. The CDR3 nucleotides read TGTGCCAGCAGTTCCCCGGGACAGGGTGACACCGGGGAGCTGTTTTTT.

V gene TRBV11-2 combines with J gene TRBJ2-3; the D gene is possibly TRBD2 (5 bases). This CDR3 has 16 amino acids. CDR1 and CDR2 from the germline V gene are SGHAT and FQNNGV. V lost 0 bases to trimming and J lost 0 bases, with 10 bases between them. In nucleotides, the CDR3 is TGTGCCAGCAGCTTAGAGGTTCCGGGGAGCACAGATACGCAGTATTTT. Translation: CASSLEVPGSTDTQYF.

CDR3 nucleotide sequence: TGTGCCAGCAGCCTAAACAGACCCAGCTTCAGTAACTATGGCTACACCTTC. Translation: CASSLNRPSFSNYGYTF. This chain joins TRBV7-2 and TRBJ1-2; D unresolved. The CDR3 length is 17 residues. From germline, CDR1 is SGHTA and CDR2 FQGNSA. V lost 5 bases and J lost 1, with 20 bases in between.

This clonotype showed up many times. The chain combines TRBV10-3 with TRBJ2-1; 7 bases agree with TRBD1. Germline CDR1 is ENHRY and CDR2 is SYGVKD. The CDR3 sequence is 15 residues long. V lost 3 bases and J lost 3; bases outside the gene matches: 5. CDR3 DNA sequence: TGTGCCATCAGTGATCAAGGGGGCTACTACAATGAGCAGTTCTTC. It yields the protein CAISDQGGYYNEQFF.

CDR3: CASTIGGALGEQFF. The DNA for the CDR3 is TGTGCCAGCACCATAGGGGGGGCCCTCGGTGAGCAGTTCTTC. The rearrangement uses TRBV7-9 and TRBJ2-1; weak D call: TRBD2 (7 bases). CDR1 and CDR2 from the germline V gene are SEHNR and FQNEAQ (reference sequence). Trimming stripped 7 bases from V and 9 bases from J, with 19 bases between. This CDR3 contains 14 residues.

This clonotype was counted many times. The chain combines TRBV7-2 with TRBJ2-5, with TRBD1 identical over 7 bases. Germline V gene data show CDR1 as SGHTA and CDR2 as FQGNSA. This CDR3 comprises 13 residues. J lost 4 bases, V lost 7 bases, and 6 bases had no gene match. CDR3 bases: TGTGCCAGCATCCGAGGGGGCGGAGAGACCCAGTACTTC. This gives the protein CASIRGGGETQYF.

In DNA form, the CDR3 reads TGTGCCAGCAGCCTGCTAGCGGCGCACACCGGGGAGCTGTTTTTT. Protein: CASSLLAAHTGELFF. The V and J genes are TRBV7-3 and TRBJ2-2; 7 nucleotides line up with TRBD2. V trimming: 5 bases; J trimming: 3 bases; junction bases outside the gene matches: 6. The CDR3 spans 15 residues. Germline CDR1 and CDR2: SGHTA and FQGTGA.

The chain is built from TRBV6-6 and TRBJ2-1, with D possibly matching TRBD2 (6 bases). The CDR3 length is 18 residues. CDR1 and CDR2 (germline): MNHNY, SVGAGI (reference sequence). Deletions cut 0 bases from V and 5 bases from J, with 20 bases between. CDR3 sequence reads: CASSYSWRLEGRNNEQFF. CDR3 in DNA: TGTGCCAGCAGTTACTCGTGGCGGCTAGAGGGGAGGAACAATGAGCAGTTCTTC.